These 5 T cell receptor beta chains originate from one sample sequenced in a study of technical replicates of blood from several donors. Sequenced by immunoSEQ multiplex PCR; TCRdb stores in-frame clones only, minus some. The sample has some 70,000 clones; around 90% are singletons. Sequencing used T cells isolated from PBMCs. The receptor set was obtained from a human donor in good health.

This clone has a single count. CDR3 region: CAWTPSGPYNEQFF. The CDR3 DNA sequence: TGTGCCTGGACGCCTAGCGGGCCCTACAATGAGCAGTTCTTC. The chain links TRBV30 to TRBJ2-1; TRBD2 aligns across 8 bases. In germline, CDR1 is GTSNPN, CDR2 SVGIG (reference sequence). Germline trimming cut 4 bases from V and 2 bases from J; bases unmatched to any gene: 4. The CDR3 totals 14 residues.

The chain carries TRBV7-9 and TRBJ1-1; D unclear. The germline V gene has CDR1 SEHNR and CDR2 FQNEAQ (reference sequence). V lost 5 bases to trimming and J lost 8 bases, with 12 bases between them. CDR3 length equals 12 residues. CDR3 nucleotide sequence: TGTGCCAGCAGCCCAGACTCGGGGGAAGCTTTCTTT. Translation gives CASSPDSGEAFF. Together with reference TRBV7-9 and TRBJ1-1, the CDR3 gives the full variable domain: DTGVSQNPRHKITKRGQNVTFRCDPISEHNRLYWYRQTLGQGPEFLTYFQNEAQLEKSRLLSDRFSAERPKGSFSTLEIQRTEQGDSAMYLCASSPDSGEAFFGQGTRLTVV.

The chain's CDR3 is CASSLGGGGNTEAFF. The CDR3 region has the DNA TGTGCCAGCAGCTTAGGAGGGGGCGGGAACACTGAAGCTTTCTTT. V usage is TRBV7-2 and J usage is TRBJ1-1; 7 positions match TRBD1. The germline CDR1 and CDR2 sequences are SGHTA and FQGNSA. The CDR3 length is 15 residues. The J segment lost 1 base and the V segment lost 1 base, leaving 3 bases of the junction unmatched.

This chain uses TRBV27 with TRBJ2-7, with 9 bases lining up with TRBD2. This CDR3 has 19 amino acids. V shed 7 bases and J 2 bases; nucleotides not matched to a gene: 21. Looked up from germline, CDR1 is MNHEY and CDR2 is SMNVEV (reference sequence). The CDR3 nucleotides read TGTGCCAGCAACTGTCCGGATAGCGGGAGAAAGGGGGGCCCCTACGAGCAGTACTTC. Translated, it gives CASNCPDSGRKGGPYEQYF.

J is TRBJ2-1 and V is TRBV6-6, with 7 positions matching TRBD2. V shed 0 bases, J shed 7 bases, and the junction held 6 bases outside the gene matches. Germline lookup yields CDR1 MNHNY and CDR2 SVGAGI (reference sequence). CDR3 size: 15 residues. The CDR3 sequence is CASSYSGEGQNEQFF. The CDR3 DNA is TGTGCCAGCAGTTACTCGGGGGAGGGCCAGAATGAGCAGTTCTTC.